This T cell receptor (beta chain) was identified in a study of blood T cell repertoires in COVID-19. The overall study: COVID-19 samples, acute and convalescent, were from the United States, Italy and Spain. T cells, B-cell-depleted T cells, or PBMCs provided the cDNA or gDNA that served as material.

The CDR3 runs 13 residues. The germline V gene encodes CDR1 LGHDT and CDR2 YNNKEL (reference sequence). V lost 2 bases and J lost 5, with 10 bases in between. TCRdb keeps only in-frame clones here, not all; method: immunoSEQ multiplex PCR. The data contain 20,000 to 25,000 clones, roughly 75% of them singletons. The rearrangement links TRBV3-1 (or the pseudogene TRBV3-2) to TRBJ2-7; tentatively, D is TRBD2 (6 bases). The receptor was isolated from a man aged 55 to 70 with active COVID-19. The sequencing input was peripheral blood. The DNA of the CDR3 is TGTGCCAGCAGCCAAATTCGCGGGAACGAGCAGTACTTC. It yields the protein CASSQIRGNEQYF.